Each of the 15 T cell receptor beta chains below was sequenced from the same sample in a study of naive and memory T cell subsets. The SP2 primer and nested alpha and beta constant region primers amplified ligated cDNA in four rounds. TCRdb processed the 5' RACE reads anew with MiXCR; each CDR3 protein has one entry. The table shows tens of thousands of distinct CDR3 sequences, with approximately 8% occurring only once. A UMI-containing oligonucleotide was joined by 3' ligation to the TCR cDNA template. These receptors all come from a female donor in good health.

The chain employs TRBV7-2 and TRBJ1-1; possible D gene TRBD1, 5 bases. Trimming pared 1 base from V and 6 bases from J, leaving 12 bases between. This CDR3 has 14 amino acids. CDR1 SGHTA and CDR2 FQGNSA come from the germline V gene. Written as DNA, the CDR3 is TGTGCCAGCAGCTTAGGGGGCGCCTACGCTGAAGCTTTCTTT. Residues: CASSLGGAYAEAFF.

This clonotype came up many times. The chain recombines TRBV28 with TRBJ1-2; maybe TRBD1 (6 bases). CDR1 and CDR2 (germline): MDHEN, SYDVKM. V lost 10 bases and J 5 bases, leaving 20 bases between the germline ends. The CDR3 is 14 amino acids. CDR3 sequence (DNA): TGTGCCACCTTGGGGGCAGATTTTTTTTATGGCTACACCTTC. It encodes CATLGADFFYGYTF.

The chain couples TRBV18 to TRBJ1-1, with 8 nucleotides matching TRBD1. CDR1 is KGHSH and CDR2 is LQKENI in the germline V gene. The CDR3 covers 15 residues. Losses at the gene ends were 6 bases for V and 0 bases for J; bases not matched to a gene: 6. The CDR3 DNA reads as TGTGCCAGCTCCTCAGGGGGCGCGATGAACACTGAAGCTTTCTTT. This codes for CASSSGGAMNTEAFF.

The table lists this clonotype with a few counts. This chain links TRBV6-2 or TRBV6-3 with TRBJ1-5; D ambiguous. The length of the CDR3 is 12 residues. V lost 5 bases, J lost 5 bases, and 7 bases lay in between. From germline, CDR1 is MNHEY and CDR2 SVGEGT. The CDR3 spells CASSDVDQPQHF. The CDR3 nucleotides read TGTGCCAGCAGTGATGTGGATCAGCCCCAGCATTTT.

Many counts were recorded for this clonotype. The genes are TRBV18 and TRBJ1-3; weak D call: TRBD1 (5 bases). V lost 0 bases to trimming and J lost 7 bases, with 7 bases between them. The CDR3 extends over 13 amino acids. From germline, CDR1 is KGHSH and CDR2 LQKENI. The CDR3 protein is CASSPPGDNTIYF. The DNA of the CDR3 is TGTGCCAGCTCACCACCGGGGGATAACACCATATATTTT.

This clonotype was detected a few times. The gene calls are TRBV6-5 and TRBJ2-7; D possibly corresponds to TRBD1 (5 bases). Trimming took off 4 bases at V and 3 bases at J, with 13 bases between the two ends. Germline-derived CDR1 and CDR2 are MNHEY and SVGAGI. The CDR3 consists of 14 residues. CDR3 in amino acids: CASSSQGRNYEQYF. The CDR3 DNA follows: TGTGCCAGCAGTTCGCAGGGCCGAAACTACGAGCAGTACTTC.

A few counts support this clonotype. The genes are TRBV6-2 or TRBV6-3 and TRBJ2-6; no reliable D call. V shed 4 bases and J shed 0 bases, with 7 bases lying between them. The CDR3 has 15 residues. Looked up from germline, CDR1 is MNHEY and CDR2 is SVGEGT. CDR3 amino acids: CASSSRSSGANVLTF. In nucleotides, the CDR3 is TGTGCCAGCAGTTCGAGGTCCTCTGGGGCCAACGTCCTGACTTTC.

This chain joins TRBV20-1 and TRBJ2-5; TRBD1 matches at 7 bases. J lost 6 bases, V lost 0 bases, and 1 base had no gene match. Germline CDR1 and CDR2: DFQATT and SNEGSKA (reference sequence). The CDR3 consists of 12 residues. CDR3 sequence reads: CSAREQGQTQYF. CDR3 coding DNA: TGCAGTGCTAGAGAACAGGGGCAGACCCAGTACTTC.

The J gene is TRBJ2-5, the V gene TRBV2, with 11 bases lining up with TRBD1. In germline, CDR1 is SNHLY, CDR2 FYNNEI. This CDR3 is 14 amino acids long. V was clipped by 8 bases and J by 2 bases; unmatched bases: 4. The CDR3 DNA reads TGTGCCAGCCAAAGGGACAGGGGGCAAGAGACCCAGTACTTC. Its translation: CASQRDRGQETQYF.

In its sample, this clonotype was seen many times. V is TRBV11-2 and J is TRBJ2-1; 8 bases agree with TRBD2. Germline V gene data show CDR1 as SGHAT and CDR2 as FQNNGV. V was clipped by 5 bases and J by 7 bases; unmatched bases: 7. This CDR3 is built from 14 residues. This CDR3 is CASSLSGGMNEQFF. The CDR3 region has the DNA TGTGCCAGCAGCCTAAGCGGGGGCATGAATGAGCAGTTCTTC.

This clonotype was detected a few times. This chain connects TRBV7-9 to TRBJ1-1, with D maybe TRBD1 (6 bases). The CDR3 runs 15 residues. V was trimmed by 2 bases and J by 1 base, leaving 11 bases between them. Germline V gene data show CDR1 as SEHNR and CDR2 as FQNEAQ (reference sequence). CDR3 DNA sequence: TGTGCCAGCAGCTTATGGGGGGGCGAGAACACTGAAGCTTTCTTT. Protein: CASSLWGGENTEAFF.

The sample holds many counts of this clonotype. The CDR3 DNA reads as TGCAGTGCAAAGGACAGTAAAGGGTTCGCAGATACGCAGTATTTT. Amino acids: CSAKDSKGFADTQYF. The rearrangement links TRBV20-1 to TRBJ2-3, with D perhaps matching TRBD1 (6 bases). From germline, CDR1 is DFQATT and CDR2 SNEGSKA (reference sequence). The CDR3 loop spans 15 amino acids. V gave up 6 bases and J gave up 4 bases, with 20 bases separating them.

This clonotype appeared many times. The chain uses TRBV6-1 and TRBJ1-2; perhaps TRBD1 as D (5 bases). Trimming removed 5 bases at V and 8 bases at J, with 15 bases between. This CDR3 contains 13 residues. CDR1 is MNHNS, CDR2 SASEGT, per germline. The CDR3, as DNA: TGTGCCAGCAGTCCATTGGGGGTAGTAGGCTACACCTTC. As protein: CASSPLGVVGYTF.

This clonotype was counted many times. The V call is TRBV7-2, the J call TRBJ1-2; no definite D call. The CDR3 is 13 residues long. V was cut by 2 bases and J by 6 bases, with 10 bases left in between. Germline V CDR1 and CDR2: SGHTA, FQGNSA. The CDR3 sequence is CASSLFAGDGYTF. As DNA, the CDR3 is TGTGCCAGCAGCTTATTCGCGGGTGATGGCTACACCTTC.

This sequence joins TRBV19 and TRBJ2-7; TRBD2 agrees at 7 bases. Per germline, CDR1 LNHDA and CDR2 SQIVND (reference sequence). V lost 6 bases and J lost 4; bases outside the gene matches: 6. The CDR3 runs 13 residues. The CDR3 DNA reads TGTGCCAGTAGCCCCCAGGGAGGGTACGAGCAGTACTTC. Amino acids: CASSPQGGYEQYF.